The entry that follows covers one T cell receptor (beta chain) sequence. The antigen it recognizes is unknown. No base-level quality is on record; no much larger clone is a single base apart. Amplification and barcoding of TCRbeta CDR3 regions were carried out by two-step multiplex PCR on the immunoSEQ human TCRbeta survey platform. Libraries were sequenced on Illumina instruments, with IgH sequenced in parallel from the same samples. As for the authors' bioinformatics: To remove PCR and sequencing errors, raw reads were filtered against the IMGT V, D, J definitions and then binned using a nearest-neighbor algorithm. A clone was defined by an identical nucleotide sequence, and differential abundance between tissues was tested with a Fisher exact test for each clone at a pFDR threshold of p<0.01. Clones whose frequencies were too low for statistical inference were excluded by a minimum inclusion filter of 10 in either sample. The immunoSEQ Analyzer was used for pairwise clonal comparisons, while IMGT tools were used to assess gene family usage. The immuneACCESS repertoire file appears here via TCRdb, limited to in-frame rearrangements. These files lack a portion of the clones; in checked studies, under half of the deficit traces to unresolved V genes, and the cause of the others is not known. The V and J calls and clone size were taken over from that table, and D and trimming were inferred from the DNA. The table for this sample lists more than 85,000 clones; 55% to 75% of them were counted only once. Of the sample, 2% is held by the ten largest clones.

Genomic DNA from frozen pancreas tissue was processed for repertoire sequencing. Genomic DNA, about 2-3.1 ug, was extracted from umbilical cord blood or frozen pancreas using the DNeasy Blood and Tissue Kit. The junction shows trimming of 3 bases on V and 3 bases on J, plus 9 bases between the germline ends. Based on the germline V gene (reference sequence), the CDR1 and CDR2 sequences are SGHAT and FQDESV. The CDR3 starts with the cysteine, ends with the phenylalanine, and has 13 residues. The sequence is cut down to CDR3 DNA, 39 bases in frame from base 1. The data were taken from a study of fetal regulatory T cell absence and autoimmunity (TCRdb year 2017). For context, the study as a whole: The IPEX patients showed exocrine pancreas autoimmunity in the absence of clinical diabetes. The study at large found these results: Significant oligoclonal enrichment of the TCR compartment was observed in pancreas versus cord blood, with some top clones enriched more than 80-fold. The oligoclonal enrichment was taken as support for antigen-driven autoimmunity in the pancreas before birth in IPEX syndrome. TRB gene family usage was broadly similar between cord blood and pancreas, resembling published neonatal and adult repertoires.

The source material was pancreas tissue. The chain is assembled from TRBV11-1 and TRBJ2-7, with an unclear D gene assignment. The clonotype originates from a male donor with IPEX syndrome. In nucleotide form, the sequence is TGTGCCAGCAGCTTTGGTCCCCTCTACGAGCAGTACTTC. It encodes CASSFGPLYEQYF.